The present entry profiles one T cell receptor (beta chain) with its context. The antigen remains undetermined. The data were obtained in a study of shared clonotypes between healthy human individuals. About the research overall: Donors had three CD4 naive, three CD4 memory, two CD8 naive and one CD8 memory plate apiece. Study-wide results and limits: Around 5% of naive CD4 clonotypes were common to a handful of donors. Blood was the only sampled material, and tissue repertoires likely differ. Memory subsets had estimated richness that was generally smaller than that of naive subsets.

Here immunoSEQ multiplex PCR was the method, and the copy in TCRdb shows in-frame clones only, minus some. There are about 2,500,000 clones in the sample; 90% to 95% occur only once, and around 0.14% lies in the top ten. Between the trimmed V and J ends, which lost 5 bases and 3 bases, there was a span of 4 bases. This CDR3 is built from 11 residues. Germline values: CDR1 SGHVS, CDR2 FQNEAQ. Sequencing was performed on naive CD4+ T cells sorted from blood. Noted subset: CD45RA+ positively selected. The chain couples TRBV7-8 to TRBJ1-1; D not resolved. The TCR originated in a man between 18 and 29 years old in good health. CDR3 loop: CASSPDTEAFF. The CDR3 DNA sequence: TGTGCCAGCAGCCCAGACACTGAAGCTTTCTTT.